This passage covers 31 T cell receptor beta chains from one sample sequenced in a study of technical replicates of blood from several donors. Repertoires were generated with immunoSEQ multiplex PCR, while TCRdb's copy carries only in-frame clones and drops some. This sample carries 75,000 to 90,000 clones, approximately 96% of them seen once, and the ten largest clones take roughly 0.34%. The sequenced sample was T cells isolated from PBMCs. The receptor set was obtained from a human donor in good health.

The chain has TRBV28 and TRBJ2-7, with D tentatively TRBD2 (6 bases). This CDR3 contains 15 residues. Germline V CDR1 and CDR2: MDHEN, SYDVKM. Trimming left V 5 bases short and J 3 bases short, with 17 bases between. CDR3 sequence (DNA): TGTGCCAGCAGTCCGCAAGCGGGCACATTCTACGAGCAGTACTTC. This translates into CASSPQAGTFYEQYF.

This CDR3 is CASSQLTGGWAGELFF. The DNA of the CDR3 is TGCGCCAGCAGCCAACTTACAGGGGGCTGGGCCGGGGAGCTGTTTTTT. The chain is built from TRBV4-1 and TRBJ2-2; the match to TRBD1 covers 9 bases. The CDR3 has 16 residues. The germline V gene encodes CDR1 MGHRA and CDR2 YSYEKL. V lost 2 bases and J lost 6; bases outside the gene matches: 7.

The chain links TRBV5-8 to TRBJ1-1; unclear D gene. Germline CDR1 is SGHTS and CDR2 is YDEGEE. Trimming removed 1 base at V and 6 bases at J, with 7 bases between. CDR3 length: 12 amino acids. DNA of the CDR3: TGTGCCAGCAGCTTGTCAACACCTGAAGCTTTCTTT. It specifies CASSLSTPEAFF.

The chain joins TRBV2 to TRBJ2-5, with unresolved D. Germline values: CDR1 SNHLY, CDR2 FYNNEI. The CDR3 is 16 amino acids. Trimming cost V 2 bases and J 2 bases, with 15 bases left between them. The CDR3 nucleotides are TGTGCCAGCAGTGAATTCCTCGGAGCGTATCAAGAGACCCAGTACTTC. Protein sequence: CASSEFLGAYQETQYF.

V is TRBV4-3 and J is TRBJ1-1, with 8 nucleotides matching TRBD1. The CDR3 runs 18 residues. Trimming cost V 4 bases and J 2 bases; bases outside gene matches: 15. Germline CDR1 LGHNA, CDR2 YSLEER. The CDR3 DNA is TGCGCCAGCAGCCTAAGGGCTCCGGGACAGGTGTTTAACACTGAAGCTTTCTTT. Translated: CASSLRAPGQVFNTEAFF.

This clone was seen only once. The genes are TRBV4-2 and TRBJ2-7; 11 bases line up with TRBD2. V gave up 1 base and J gave up 3 bases; unmatched junction bases: 11. Germline V CDR1 and CDR2: LGHNA, YNFKEQ. The CDR3 consists of 18 residues. The CDR3 sequence is CASSQVELAGAEIYEQYF. The CDR3 DNA follows: TGTGCCAGCAGCCAAGTGGAACTAGCGGGAGCCGAAATCTACGAGCAGTACTTC.

The rearrangement joins TRBV5-1 to TRBJ1-4; tentatively, D is TRBD1 (6 bases). Deletions cut 0 bases from V and 12 bases from J, with 15 bases between. The germline CDR1 and CDR2 sequences are SGHRS and YFSETQ. CDR3 length: 14 residues. CDR3 sequence: CASSLGYMGQELFF. The CDR3 DNA follows: TGCGCCAGCAGCTTGGGTTACATGGGACAAGAACTGTTTTTT.

The chain links TRBV5-4 to TRBJ1-2; 7 bases fit TRBD1. V was clipped by 3 bases and J by 8 bases; unmatched bases: 10. The CDR3 has 14 residues. CDR1 is SGHNT and CDR2 is YYREEE in the germline V gene (reference sequence). The CDR3 DNA is TGTGCCAGCAGCTCTGGGAACAGGGGAGAGGGCTACACCTTC. Amino acid sequence: CASSSGNRGEGYTF. Full variable domain (missing parts from reference TRBV5-4 and TRBJ1-2): ETGVTQSPTHLIKTRGQQVTLRCSSQSGHNTVSWYQQALGQGPQFIFQYYREEENGRGNFPPRFSGLQFPNYSSELNVNALELDDSALYLCASSSGNRGEGYTFGSGTRLTVV.

This chain joins TRBV2 and TRBJ1-1; D uncertain. Trimming shortened V by 4 bases and J by 0 bases, and 12 bases separated the two germline ends. In germline, CDR1 is SNHLY, CDR2 FYNNEI. The CDR3 runs to 15 residues. CDR3 in amino acids: CASSGELIMNTEAFF. CDR3 nucleotide sequence: TGTGCCAGCAGTGGGGAGTTGATAATGAACACTGAAGCTTTCTTT. The full variable domain, with the rest looked up from reference TRBV2 and TRBJ1-1, is EPEVTQTPSHQVTQMGQEVILRCVPISNHLYFYWYRQILGQKVEFLVSFYNNEISEKSEIFDDQFSVERPDGSNFTLKIRSTKLEDSAMYFCASSGELIMNTEAFFGQGTRLTVV.

The V gene is TRBV2, the J gene TRBJ2-7; TRBD2 aligns across 7 bases. Germline V gene lookup returns CDR1 SNHLY and CDR2 FYNNEI. The CDR3 loop spans 14 amino acids. Trimming took 8 bases from V and 6 from J; bases not matched to a gene: 13. CDR3 amino acids: CASSLRGGRGEQYF. For the CDR3, the DNA is TGTGCCAGCTCCCTCCGGGGCGGGAGAGGCGAGCAGTACTTC.

This clone was observed once. This sequence joins TRBV11-2 and TRBJ1-2; TRBD1 agrees at 8 bases. V lost 5 bases and J lost 8; bases outside the gene matches: 7. CDR1 SGHAT and CDR2 FQNNGV come from the germline V gene. There are 13 residues in the CDR3. CDR3 DNA sequence: TGTGCCAGCAGCCCAGGCGGGACAGGAGGCTACACCTTC. Its protein is CASSPGGTGGYTF.

The DNA for the CDR3 is TGTGCCAGCAGTGCCCCTATCGGGACAGGGTCTGGCTACACCTTC. It encodes CASSAPIGTGSGYTF. The chain has TRBV6-1 and TRBJ1-2, with 9 bases fitting TRBD1. CDR3 length: 15 amino acids. Germline values: CDR1 MNHNS, CDR2 SASEGT. J was trimmed by 7 bases and V by 4 bases; bases with no gene match: 10.

The chain combines TRBV28 with TRBJ1-2; 9 bases are a match to TRBD1. The CDR3 is 14 amino acids. In germline, CDR1 is MDHEN, CDR2 SYDVKM. The trim removed 6 bases at V and 4 bases at J, leaving 6 bases unmatched. The CDR3 nucleotides are TGTGCCAGCAGAGGGACAGGGATGAGCTATGGCTACACCTTC. Its translation: CASRGTGMSYGYTF.

CDR3 sequence (DNA): TGTGCCAGCAGTGAGGGAGATGTCTACGAGCAGTACTTC. Translation gives CASSEGDVYEQYF. The chain is built from TRBV6-1 and TRBJ2-7, with D perhaps TRBD2 (5 bases). Germline V CDR1 and CDR2: MNHNS, SASEGT. The CDR3 is 13 amino acids. V was pared by 3 bases and J by 3 bases, with 9 bases between.

The V gene is TRBV28, the J gene TRBJ2-4; TRBD2 matches at 7 bases. V lost 6 bases, J lost 1 base, and 6 bases stayed unmatched. The CDR3 is 15 amino acids. Germline lookup yields CDR1 MDHEN and CDR2 SYDVKM. CDR3 amino acids: CASSAGVSAKNIQYF. The CDR3 region has the DNA TGTGCCAGCAGCGCGGGAGTGTCGGCCAAAAACATTCAGTACTTC.

The chain recombines TRBV7-9 with TRBJ1-3; D may be TRBD1 (6 bases). The V end was cut by 6 bases, the J end by 8 bases, with 17 bases between. This CDR3 has 14 amino acids. Germline values: CDR1 SEHNR, CDR2 FQNEAQ (reference sequence). Here the CDR3 reads CASSSRTDPDTIYF. The CDR3 DNA reads TGTGCCAGCAGTTCCAGGACAGATCCAGACACCATATATTTT. Full variable domain (rest looked up from reference TRBV7-9 and TRBJ1-3): DTGVSQNPRHKITKRGQNVTFRCDPISEHNRLYWYRQTLGQGPEFLTYFQNEAQLEKSRLLSDRFSAERPKGSFSTLEIQRTEQGDSAMYLCASSSRTDPDTIYFGEGSWLTVV.

This chain links TRBV7-8 with TRBJ2-2; D is unresolved. The CDR3 has 15 amino acids. Germline CDR1 SGHVS, CDR2 FQNEAQ. Trimming left V 1 base short and J 4 bases short, with 10 bases between. The CDR3: CASSLVSRPTGELFF. As DNA, the CDR3 is TGTGCCAGCAGCTTAGTAAGCAGGCCCACCGGGGAGCTGTTTTTT.

For this clone: This specimen includes other DNA sequences encoding the same CDR3. V is TRBV29-1 and J is TRBJ2-1; 9 nucleotides agree with TRBD2. The CDR3 length is 14 residues. Trimming took 3 bases from V and 1 from J; bases not matched to a gene: 1. CDR1 is SQVTM, CDR2 ANQGSEA, per germline. CDR3: CSVDTSGSYNEQFF. CDR3 nucleotide sequence: TGCAGCGTTGATACTAGCGGGTCCTACAATGAGCAGTTCTTC.

The CDR3 loop is CASSEQRGIADTQYF. For the CDR3, the DNA is TGTGCCAGCAGTGAGCAGCGGGGAATCGCAGATACGCAGTATTTT. V gene TRBV2 combines with J gene TRBJ2-3; 7 positions agree with TRBD2. Germline assignment: CDR1 SNHLY and CDR2 FYNNEI. V trimming: 3 bases; J trimming: 4 bases; junction bases outside the gene matches: 7. The CDR3 covers 15 residues.

This sequence joins TRBV30 and TRBJ2-7; 11 bases line up with TRBD1. The CDR3 contains 13 residues. CDR1 GTSNPN and CDR2 SVGIG come from the germline V gene (reference sequence). V gave up 4 bases and J gave up 5 bases; unmatched junction bases: 4. The CDR3 DNA sequence: TGTGCCTGGACGGGGGGACAGGGGGACGAGCAGTACTTC. It specifies CAWTGGQGDEQYF.

The chain employs TRBV7-7 and TRBJ2-1; TRBD2 matches 8 bases. V lost 5 bases, J lost 8 bases, and 11 bases stayed unmatched. CDR3 size: 15 residues. Germline loops: CDR1 SSHAT, CDR2 FNYEAQ (reference sequence). The CDR3 sequence is CASSPGERERYEQFF. CDR3 nucleotide sequence: TGTGCCAGCAGCCCAGGGGAGCGGGAGAGGTATGAGCAGTTCTTC. The full variable domain, its missing parts supplied by reference TRBV7-7 and TRBJ2-1, is GAGVSQSPRYKVTKRGQDVTLRCDPISSHATLYWYQQALGQGPEFLTYFNYEAQPDKSGLPSDRFSAERPEGSISTLTIQRTEQRDSAMYRCASSPGERERYEQFFGPGTRLTVL.

The gene calls are TRBV15 and TRBJ1-2, with D maybe TRBD1 (5 bases). The ends were cut back, 2 bases at V and 8 bases at J, with 12 bases in the middle. CDR1 LNHNV and CDR2 YYDKDF come from the germline V gene (reference sequence). This CDR3 spans 13 amino acids. For the CDR3, the DNA is TGTGCCACCAGCAGAAGGGGATTGTACGGCTACACCTTC. Its protein product is CATSRRGLYGYTF.

This clone is a singleton in its sample. In DNA, the CDR3 is TGCGCCAGCAGCCGGACTCTAGCGGGAGAAGAGACCCAGTACTTC. This translates into CASSRTLAGEETQYF. V is TRBV4-1 and J is TRBJ2-5, with 10 bases identical to TRBD2. This CDR3 has 15 residues. Germline CDR1 is MGHRA and CDR2 is YSYEKL. J gave up 3 bases and V 4 bases, and 5 bases lay outside the gene matches.

The chain links TRBV9 to TRBJ1-5, with a tentative D call TRBD1 (5 bases). The CDR3 is 14 residues long. V was cut by 2 bases and J by 2 bases, with 8 bases left in between. Germline-derived CDR1 and CDR2 are SGDLS and YYNGEE. CDR3 nucleotides: TGTGCCAGCAGCGTCGGAGGGGGCAATCAGCCCCAGCATTTT. Amino acid sequence: CASSVGGGNQPQHF. Full variable domain (missing parts from reference TRBV9 and TRBJ1-5): DSGVTQTPKHLITATGQRVTLRCSPRSGDLSVYWYQQSLDQGLQFLIQYYNGEERAKGNILERFSAQQFPDLHSELNLSSLELGDSALYFCASSVGGGNQPQHFGDGTRLSIL.

The chain uses TRBV6-1 and TRBJ2-7, with D uncertain. V was cut by 1 base and J by 2 bases, with 6 bases left in between. Per germline, CDR1 MNHNS and CDR2 SASEGT. The CDR3 extends over 13 amino acids. For the CDR3, the DNA is TGTGCCAGCAGTGAAGGGCAGACCTACGAGCAGTACTTC. As protein: CASSEGQTYEQYF.

The CDR3 region is CASSRGQGRSYEQYF. The DNA for the CDR3 is TGTGCCAGCAGCCGAGGACAGGGGAGGTCCTACGAGCAGTACTTC. The rearrangement joins TRBV6-5 to TRBJ2-7; 9 bases are shared with TRBD1. This CDR3 is built from 15 residues. V lost 6 bases, J lost 1 base, and 7 bases stayed unmatched. Germline V lookup: CDR1 MNHEY, CDR2 SVGAGI.

In DNA, the CDR3 is TGTGCCAGCAGTTACCAGGATGAAGCTTTCTTT. It translates to CASSYQDEAFF. The chain carries TRBV27 and TRBJ1-1; D not certain. The CDR3 contains 11 residues. V was trimmed by 4 bases and J by 7 bases, leaving 7 bases between them. Germline V gives CDR1 MNHEY, CDR2 SMNVEV (reference sequence).

The chain has TRBV30 and TRBJ2-3, with 12 bases identical to TRBD2. V shed 0 bases, J shed 5 bases, and the junction held 0 bases outside the gene matches. Germline CDR1 reads GTSNPN; CDR2 reads SVGIG (reference sequence). The CDR3 runs 14 residues. CDR3 DNA sequence: TGTGCCTGGAGTGTACTAGCGGGAGGAGATACGCAGTATTTT. Its translation is CAWSVLAGGDTQYF.

In nucleotides, the CDR3 is TGTGCCAGCAGCCCCCGGACTAGCGGGAGGGCCACAGATACGCAGTATTTT. This translates into CASSPRTSGRATDTQYF. The chain employs TRBV7-2 and TRBJ2-3, with TRBD2 matching 15 bases. Germline CDR1 and CDR2: SGHTA and FQGNSA. V lost 5 bases, J lost 2 bases, and 5 bases stayed unmatched. The CDR3 spans 17 residues.

The rearrangement joins TRBV5-1 to TRBJ1-1; 7 bases line up with TRBD1. The V and J ends lost 5 bases and 7 bases, in that order; junction bases with no gene match: 5. Germline V gene sequence: CDR1 SGHRS, CDR2 YFSETQ. The CDR3 is 12 residues long. The CDR3 reads CASRDGTDEAFF. The CDR3 DNA reads as TGCGCCAGCAGGGACGGGACAGATGAAGCTTTCTTT.

The chain combines TRBV7-9 with TRBJ2-7, with D perhaps TRBD2 (5 bases). CDR1 and CDR2 (germline): SEHNR, FQNEAQ (reference sequence). The length of the CDR3 is 12 residues. With 4 bases removed from V and 3 bases from J, the gap between germline ends came to 7 bases. The CDR3 region is CASSSRGYEQYF. CDR3 in DNA: TGTGCCAGCAGCTCCCGGGGCTACGAGCAGTACTTC.